What follows are 20 T cell receptor beta chains derived from one specimen sequenced in a study of blood T cell repertoires in COVID-19. Repertoires were generated with immunoSEQ multiplex PCR, while TCRdb's copy carries only in-frame clones and drops some. The sample lists 95,000 to 100,000 clones; about 80% were seen once. Sequencing was performed on peripheral blood. The receptors stem from a man aged 65-85 years with acute or convalescent COVID-19.

This CDR3 is CASSQANRGRTEAFF. CDR3 nucleotide sequence: TGTGCCAGCAGCCAAGCAAACAGGGGGAGAACTGAAGCTTTCTTT. The chain employs TRBV3-1 (or the pseudogene TRBV3-2) and TRBJ1-1, with TRBD1 identical over 8 bases. Germline loops: CDR1 LGHDT, CDR2 YNNKEL (reference sequence). The CDR3 totals 15 residues. V shed 1 base and J 5 bases; nucleotides not matched to a gene: 6.

As to this clone: One end of the junction does not line up with germline, which may come from a read error. J is TRBJ2-7 and V is TRBV6-2 or TRBV6-3; 9 bases match TRBD1. Germline V lookup: CDR1 MNHEY, CDR2 SVGEGT. This CDR3 region has 16 residues. Here the CDR3 reads CANSSPGGTGSYEQYF. CDR3 DNA sequence: TGTGCCAACAGTTCGCCCGGTGGGACAGGGTCCTACGAGCAGTACTTC.

The J gene is TRBJ1-4, the V gene TRBV10-3; D is ambiguous. From germline, CDR1 is ENHRY and CDR2 SYGVKD. The CDR3 consists of 13 residues. The V end lost 3 bases, the J end lost 7 bases, and 9 bases lay between the germline ends. Written as DNA, the CDR3 is TGTGCCATCAGTGAACGACACTCTGAAAAACTGTTTTTT. This codes for CAISERHSEKLFF.

The V call is TRBV30, the J call TRBJ1-3, with D uncertain. The length of the CDR3 is 12 residues. CDR1 and CDR2 (germline): GTSNPN, SVGIG (reference sequence). CDR3 protein: CALEAKGNTIYF. In nucleotides, the CDR3 is TGTGCTCTGGAGGCTAAGGGAAACACCATATATTTT.

Only a few counts were recorded for this clone. This sequence joins TRBV18 and TRBJ2-7; D is perhaps TRBD2 (6 bases). Trimming left V 2 bases short and J 1 base short, with 12 bases between. The V gene's germline CDR1 is KGHSH and CDR2 LQKENI. The CDR3 length is 15 residues. DNA of the CDR3: TGTGCCAGCTCACCAGGGACTGGGCTTTCCTACGAGCAGTACTTC. Its protein is CASSPGTGLSYEQYF.

The chain couples TRBV6-1 to TRBJ2-3, with a weak D call TRBD2 (5 bases). This CDR3 contains 15 residues. Looked up from germline, CDR1 is MNHNS and CDR2 is SASEGT. V lost 0 bases to trimming and J lost 6 bases, with 13 bases between them. The CDR3, as DNA: TGTGCCAGCAGTGAAGCGCAGCGGCCCAGGGATACGCAGTATTTT. It is translated as CASSEAQRPRDTQYF.

V usage is TRBV28 and J usage is TRBJ1-2; D unresolved. The CDR3 runs to 12 residues. The germline V gene encodes CDR1 MDHEN and CDR2 SYDVKM. The V end was cut by 4 bases, the J end by 4 bases, with 7 bases between. The CDR3 sequence: CASSSPVYGYTF. The CDR3 region has the DNA TGTGCCAGCAGTTCCCCGGTCTATGGCTACACCTTC.

The V call is TRBV6-5, the J call TRBJ1-2; 8 nucleotides match TRBD1. The J segment lost 5 bases and the V segment lost 4 bases, leaving 6 bases of the junction unmatched. The CDR3 contains 14 residues. CDR1 is MNHEY and CDR2 is SVGAGI in the germline V gene. This CDR3 is CASSSGGTQYGYTF. CDR3 bases: TGTGCCAGCAGTTCAGGGGGCACCCAATATGGCTACACCTTC.

The chain joins TRBV15 to TRBJ2-7, with D possibly matching TRBD2 (6 bases). Germline lookup yields CDR1 LNHNV and CDR2 YYDKDF (reference sequence). The CDR3 has 15 residues. V lost 5 bases and J 3 bases, leaving 17 bases between the germline ends. CDR3 DNA sequence: TGTGCCACCAGCGCCCGGGGAGGCGAATACTACGAGCAGTACTTC. This sequence encodes CATSARGGEYYEQYF.

The gene calls are TRBV2 and TRBJ1-1; D gene unclear. CDR3 length: 13 residues. Germline V lookup: CDR1 SNHLY, CDR2 FYNNEI. V was shortened by 2 bases and J by 4 bases, with 8 bases between the two germline ends. The chain's CDR3 is CASSESPFTEAFF. CDR3 DNA: TGTGCCAGCAGTGAATCCCCTTTCACTGAAGCTTTCTTT.

This sequence joins TRBV9 and TRBJ2-3; D not certain. The germline V and J ends were trimmed by 0 bases and 0 bases, with 2 bases remaining between them. Germline V gene sequence: CDR1 SGDLS, CDR2 YYNGEE. The CDR3 has 13 amino acids. The CDR3 region is CASSVVSTDTQYF. In DNA, the CDR3 is TGTGCCAGCAGCGTAGTAAGCACAGATACGCAGTATTTT.

V usage is TRBV18 and J usage is TRBJ2-2; perhaps TRBD2 as D (5 bases). CDR1 is KGHSH, CDR2 LQKENI, per germline. Trimming removed 2 bases at V and 0 bases at J, with 10 bases between. This CDR3 is built from 16 residues. The CDR3 loop is CASSPGRIANTGELFF. DNA for the CDR3: TGTGCCAGCTCACCAGGGAGAATCGCGAACACCGGGGAGCTGTTTTTT.

The chain is built from TRBV27 and TRBJ1-1; D is possibly TRBD1 (5 bases). This CDR3 is built from 15 residues. CDR1 is MNHEY and CDR2 is SMNVEV in the germline V gene (reference sequence). V lost 2 bases, J lost 1 base, and 11 bases lay in between. CDR3 sequence: CASSLIGQGNTEAFF. The CDR3 DNA is TGTGCCAGCAGTTTAATAGGGCAGGGGAACACTGAAGCTTTCTTT.

This clone occurred a few times. The rearrangement joins TRBV5-6 to TRBJ2-7; no clear D. The CDR3 contains 12 residues. The germline V gene encodes CDR1 SGHDT and CDR2 YYEEEE. V lost 2 bases, J lost 2 bases, and 5 bases lay in between. For the CDR3, the DNA is TGTGCCAGCAGCTTCGCAGCCTACGAGCAGTACTTC. This translates into CASSFAAYEQYF.

This clone was detected ten times or more. The J gene is TRBJ2-7, the V gene TRBV7-2, with a possible D match to TRBD2 (5 bases). Trimming took off 10 bases at V and 2 bases at J, with 12 bases between the two ends. This CDR3 region has 12 residues. CDR1 is SGHTA, CDR2 FQGNSA, per germline. The CDR3 is CAKLLGTYEQYF. CDR3 bases: TGTGCCAAATTACTAGGTACCTACGAGCAGTACTTC.

V and J are TRBV29-1 and TRBJ1-5; TRBD1 might be the D (5 bases). CDR1 and CDR2 from the germline V gene are SQVTM and ANQGSEA. The V end lost 4 bases, the J end lost 2 bases, and 18 bases lay between the germline ends. The CDR3 covers 16 residues. Here the CDR3 DNA reads TGCAGCGTTGTGCTCGGGGGTTTGTGGGGCAATCAGCCCCAGCATTTT. It encodes CSVVLGGLWGNQPQHF.

This rearrangement joins TRBV5-1 to TRBJ2-7; 9 bases align to TRBD2. Germline CDR1 and CDR2: SGHRS and YFSETQ. The CDR3 sequence is 15 residues long. Trimming removed 3 bases from V and 0 bases from J; junction bases left unmatched: 4. CDR3: CASSSRGGPSYEQYF. CDR3 sequence (DNA): TGCGCCAGCAGCTCGCGGGGGGGCCCCTCCTACGAGCAGTACTTC. The full variable domain, rest sourced from reference TRBV5-1 and TRBJ2-7, is KAGVTQTPRYLIKTRGQQVTLSCSPISGHRSVSWYQQTPGQGLQFLFEYFSETQRNKGNFPGRFSGRQFSNSRSEMNVSTLELGDSALYLCASSSRGGPSYEQYFGPGTRLTVT.

This clone was recorded a few times. The chain carries TRBV9 and TRBJ1-4; D is uncertain. This CDR3 spans 14 amino acids. The germline gives CDR1 SGDLS, CDR2 YYNGEE. V was pared by 4 bases and J by 8 bases, with 15 bases between. This chain's CDR3 is CASSSQVGGEKLFF. The CDR3 DNA reads as TGTGCCAGCAGCTCACAAGTTGGCGGGGAAAAACTGTTTTTT.

The chain is built from TRBV2 and TRBJ2-7; perhaps TRBD1 as D (5 bases). The germline V and J ends were trimmed by 6 bases and 3 bases, with 9 bases remaining between them. The CDR3 consists of 12 residues. Germline V gene data show CDR1 as SNHLY and CDR2 as FYNNEI. CDR3 residues: CASRPDNYEQYF. The CDR3 DNA is TGTGCCAGCAGACCGGACAACTACGAGCAGTACTTC.

The CDR3 region is CASSPGSEQYF. The CDR3 DNA sequence: TGTGCCAGCAGCCCCGGGTCCGAGCAGTACTTC. The V gene is TRBV28, the J gene TRBJ2-7; D not certain. The length of the CDR3 is 11 residues. Germline loops: CDR1 MDHEN, CDR2 SYDVKM. With 6 bases removed from V and 6 bases from J, the gap between germline ends came to 9 bases.